The 31 T cell receptor beta chains given below trace back to one sample, sequenced in a study of cytomegalovirus exposure and HLA in healthy donors. With 60 Vbeta and 13 Jbeta primers, the PCR was carried out. Sequenced by immunoSEQ multiplex PCR; TCRdb stores in-frame clones only, minus some. The sample lists 150,000 to 200,000 clones; 82% were seen once. The specimen was PBMCs. These receptors originate from a middle-aged man in good health and CMV-seronegative.

The chain employs TRBV28 and TRBJ2-6; D ambiguous. The CDR3 has 16 amino acids. The V gene lost 8 bases and the J gene lost 0 bases, with 14 bases spanning the gap. Germline CDR1 and CDR2: MDHEN and SYDVKM. DNA of the CDR3: TGTGCCAGCCGGCTAGGCTCTACCTCTGGGGCCAACGTCCTGACTTTC. Protein sequence: CASRLGSTSGANVLTF.

This chain uses TRBV27 with TRBJ2-7; D ambiguous. Per germline, CDR1 MNHEY and CDR2 SMNVEV (reference sequence). V lost 3 bases and J 2 bases, leaving 8 bases between the germline ends. The CDR3 spans 13 residues. DNA of the CDR3: TGTGCCAGCAGTTTTGGAACTACCTACGAGCAGTACTTC. Encoded protein: CASSFGTTYEQYF.

The V and J genes are TRBV15 and TRBJ2-2; D is possibly TRBD1 (6 bases). Deletions cut 2 bases from V and 9 bases from J, with 25 bases between. The germline CDR1 and CDR2 sequences are LNHNV and YYDKDF (reference sequence). CDR3 length: 18 amino acids. DNA of the CDR3: TGTGCCACCAGCAGAAATCCCGGGACACCGAGGGGAAGCAGGGAGCTGTTTTTT. It codes for CATSRNPGTPRGSRELFF.

This clone appeared once. The chain joins TRBV6-5 to TRBJ2-7, with D unresolved. Trimming left V 5 bases short and J 1 base short, with 6 bases between. The CDR3 sequence is 12 residues long. The germline CDR1 and CDR2 sequences are MNHEY and SVGAGI. This chain's CDR3 is CASSTQSYEQYF. CDR3 DNA: TGTGCCAGCAGTACACAGTCCTACGAGCAGTACTTC.

The rearrangement uses TRBV25-1 and TRBJ1-6; D not resolved. Trimming took 6 bases from V and 7 from J, leaving 7 bases between them. CDR3 length equals 12 residues. In germline, CDR1 is MGHDK, CDR2 SYGVNS. CDR3 amino acids: CASSLQNSPLHF. The CDR3 nucleotides are TGTGCCAGCAGCCTCCAGAATTCACCCCTCCACTTT.

V and J are TRBV5-6 and TRBJ2-1; 12 bases align to TRBD2. The V segment lost 2 bases and the J segment 9 bases; nucleotides outside the gene matches: 6. CDR1 is SGHDT, CDR2 YYEEEE, per germline. CDR3 length: 15 amino acids. The CDR3 sequence is CASSLTLAGGGEQFF. In nucleotides, the CDR3 is TGTGCCAGCAGCTTAACTCTAGCGGGGGGGGGTGAGCAGTTCTTC.

V gene TRBV4-2 combines with J gene TRBJ2-1, with 8 bases lining up with TRBD2. This CDR3 spans 16 amino acids. Germline V CDR1 and CDR2: LGHNA, YNFKEQ. The ends lost 3 bases at V and 5 bases at J; junction bases unmatched: 9. The DNA for the CDR3 is TGTGCCAGCAGCCACCTCGGGGGGGCGGAAGACAATGAGCAGTTCTTC. Amino acids: CASSHLGGAEDNEQFF.

The chain combines TRBV4-3 with TRBJ1-2; TRBD1 matches at 9 bases. The CDR3 contains 14 residues. The J segment lost 5 bases and the V segment lost 4 bases, leaving 5 bases of the junction unmatched. Germline V gene data show CDR1 as LGHNA and CDR2 as YSLEER. CDR3 coding DNA: TGCGCCAGCAGCCCCCTGACAGGGGGTTATGGCTACACCTTC. Residues: CASSPLTGGYGYTF.

The genes are TRBV28 and TRBJ1-1, with D possibly matching TRBD1 (5 bases). Germline CDR1 and CDR2: MDHEN and SYDVKM. Trimming left V 5 bases short and J 1 base short, with 14 bases between. The CDR3 is 15 amino acids. The CDR3 reads CASSPQPTGNTEAFF. The CDR3 region has the DNA TGTGCCAGCAGTCCACAACCTACAGGGAACACTGAAGCTTTCTTT.

The V gene is TRBV18, the J gene TRBJ1-2; D not resolved. Trimming took 3 bases from V and 7 from J, leaving 12 bases between them. The CDR3 contains 13 residues. Germline V gives CDR1 KGHSH, CDR2 LQKENI. CDR3: CASSPGSGIGYTF. CDR3 DNA: TGTGCCAGCTCACCCGGTAGCGGAATTGGCTACACCTTC.

The J gene is TRBJ2-2, the V gene TRBV11-2; 13 bases agree with TRBD2. The germline CDR1 and CDR2 sequences are SGHAT and FQNNGV. The CDR3 loop spans 16 amino acids. V shed 4 bases and J 5 bases; nucleotides not matched to a gene: 4. CDR3 nucleotide sequence: TGTGCCAGCAGCTCAGGACTAGCGGGGGTTACCGGGGAGCTGTTTTTT. It is translated as CASSSGLAGVTGELFF.

The chain carries TRBV28 and TRBJ1-2; 8 bases fit TRBD1. Trimming at V came to 7 bases and at J to 4 bases, leaving 5 bases not matched to a gene. The CDR3 loop spans 13 amino acids. Germline V gene data show CDR1 as MDHEN and CDR2 as SYDVKM. The CDR3 nucleotides read TGTGCCAGCACCTCGGACAGGGCCTATGGCTACACCTTC. Encoded protein: CASTSDRAYGYTF.

The gene calls are TRBV9 and TRBJ2-7, with TRBD1 matching over 11 bases. J gave up 2 bases and V 4 bases, and 5 bases lay outside the gene matches. Germline assignment: CDR1 SGDLS and CDR2 YYNGEE. This CDR3 contains 15 residues. The CDR3 bases are TGTGCCAGCAGCTCCGGACAGGGGGCCACCTACGAGCAGTACTTC. As protein: CASSSGQGATYEQYF.

This chain uses TRBV15 with TRBJ2-2; the D gene is possibly TRBD1 (6 bases). CDR1 LNHNV and CDR2 YYDKDF come from the germline V gene (reference sequence). With 0 bases removed from V and 4 bases from J, the gap between germline ends came to 9 bases. CDR3 length: 15 amino acids. Here the CDR3 DNA reads TGTGCCACCAGCAGAGAGTCAGGGGCCACCGGGGAGCTGTTTTTT. Protein sequence: CATSRESGATGELFF. Full variable domain (missing parts from reference TRBV15 and TRBJ2-2): DAMVIQNPRYQVTQFGKPVTLSCSQTLNHNVMYWYQQKSSQAPKLLFHYYDKDFNNEADTPDNFQSRRPNTSFCFLDIRSPGLGDTAMYLCATSRESGATGELFFGEGSRLTVL.

This chain joins TRBV25-1 and TRBJ2-1; 8 nucleotides match TRBD2. The germline gives CDR1 MGHDK, CDR2 SYGVNS. The CDR3 runs 14 residues. V trimming: 3 bases; J trimming: 6 bases; junction bases outside the gene matches: 4. The CDR3: CASSESGSFNEQFF. CDR3 DNA: TGTGCCAGCAGTGAGAGCGGGAGCTTCAATGAGCAGTTCTTC.

The genes are TRBV21-1 and TRBJ2-1; TRBD1 reflects the table's D call only, with no check against the DNA. TRBV21-1 is tagged as a pseudogene. CDR3 length: 16 amino acids. The CDR3 reads CASSLRQHWPYNEQFF. CDR3 in DNA: TGTGCCAGCAGCCTGCGACAGCACTGGCCCTACAATGAGCAGTTCTTC.

This chain uses TRBV30 with TRBJ2-2; D perhaps matches TRBD1 (6 bases). This CDR3 has 12 residues. Germline loops: CDR1 GTSNPN, CDR2 SVGIG (reference sequence). Trimming took off 2 bases at V and 6 bases at J, with 7 bases between the two ends. CDR3 region: CAWSQGSGELFF. CDR3 DNA: TGTGCCTGGAGTCAGGGGTCCGGGGAGCTGTTTTTT.

This chain connects TRBV9 to TRBJ2-7; 7 nucleotides line up with TRBD1. The CDR3 runs to 15 residues. Unmatched junction bases numbered 7, after V lost 2 bases and J lost 2 bases. CDR1 and CDR2 (germline): SGDLS, YYNGEE. The CDR3: CASSVGAGGPYEQYF. The CDR3 region has the DNA TGTGCCAGCAGCGTTGGGGCAGGGGGTCCCTACGAGCAGTACTTC.

Comment on this clone: Germline and junction disagree at one end, which may indicate a read error. The V call is TRBV7-9, the J call TRBJ2-7; TRBD1 matches 7 bases. The germline gives CDR1 SEHNR, CDR2 FQNEAQ (reference sequence). There are 17 residues in the CDR3. The CDR3 loop is CSSSLDLGQASSYEQYF. The CDR3 DNA reads TGTTCCAGCAGCTTGGACCTCGGACAGGCAAGCTCCTACGAGCAGTACTTC.

The rearrangement uses TRBV4-3 and TRBJ1-6; possibly TRBD1 for D (5 bases). Per the germline V gene, CDR1 is LGHNA and CDR2 is YSLEER. The CDR3 runs to 16 residues. V was clipped by 3 bases and J by 5 bases, with 14 bases between them. This CDR3 reads CASSQEGPPNNSPLHF. CDR3 bases: TGCGCCAGCAGCCAGGAGGGACCTCCTAATAATTCACCCCTCCACTTT.

V and J are TRBV7-2 and TRBJ2-2, with D perhaps matching TRBD2 (6 bases). Trimming took 5 bases from V and 1 from J, leaving 11 bases between them. The CDR3 extends over 15 amino acids. CDR1 SGHTA and CDR2 FQGNSA come from the germline V gene. The CDR3 reads CASSRGIGNTGELFF. CDR3 DNA sequence: TGTGCCAGCAGCCGGGGGATCGGGAACACCGGGGAGCTGTTTTTT. The full variable domain, in which reference TRBV7-2 and TRBJ2-2 provide the parts outside the CDR3, is GAGVSQSPSNKVTEKGKDVELRCDPISGHTALYWYRQSLGQGLEFLIYFQGNSAPDKSGLPSDRFSAERTGGSVSTLTIQRTQQEDSAVYLCASSRGIGNTGELFFGEGSRLTVL.

The gene calls are TRBV11-2 and TRBJ2-7, with a possible D match to TRBD2 (5 bases). The V end lost 4 bases, the J end lost 3 bases, and 16 bases lay between the germline ends. CDR3 length equals 15 residues. CDR1 is SGHAT and CDR2 is FQNNGV in the germline V gene. CDR3 protein: CASSSPLVPYYEQYF. Written as DNA, the CDR3 is TGTGCCAGCAGCTCTCCACTAGTCCCATACTACGAGCAGTACTTC.

The rearrangement uses TRBV7-2 and TRBJ1-1; TRBD1 matches 8 bases. Germline loops: CDR1 SGHTA, CDR2 FQGNSA. V was clipped by 6 bases and J by 7 bases; unmatched bases: 4. The CDR3 covers 12 residues. CDR3 in amino acids: CASRRTGSEAFF. Here the CDR3 DNA reads TGTGCCAGCAGGCGGACAGGGAGTGAAGCTTTCTTT.

V gene TRBV6-5 combines with J gene TRBJ2-7, with a tentative D call TRBD2 (6 bases). CDR1 MNHEY and CDR2 SVGAGI come from the germline V gene. The CDR3 covers 12 residues. V lost 6 bases and J lost 7, with 13 bases in between. The CDR3 loop reads CASRGTLWEQYF. CDR3 DNA sequence: TGTGCCAGCAGAGGGACTCTCTGGGAGCAGTACTTC.

This clone was observed a single time. This chain joins TRBV4-3 and TRBJ2-7, with TRBD1 matching over 8 bases. The CDR3 covers 14 residues. The junction had 7 bases not matched to a gene; V was cut back by 6 bases and J by 3 bases. Germline CDR1 is LGHNA and CDR2 is YSLEER. DNA for the CDR3: TGCGCCAGCAGTAGTGGGACAGGCCTCTACGAGCAGTACTTC. Its translation is CASSSGTGLYEQYF.

The chain joins TRBV12-5 to TRBJ2-1, with 12 positions matching TRBD2. The ends lost 6 bases at V and 4 bases at J; junction bases unmatched: 4. Germline-derived CDR1 and CDR2 are LGHNT and FRNRAP. The CDR3 covers 15 residues. CDR3 bases: TGTGCTAGTGGCCCTAGCGGGGGGGATTACAATGAGCAGTTCTTC. Translated: CASGPSGGDYNEQFF.

This clone was counted only a few times. The chain is built from TRBV19 and TRBJ1-1; no firm D call. Germline CDR1 reads LNHDA; CDR2 reads SQIVND (reference sequence). CDR3 length: 13 residues. Trimming removed 7 bases at V and 1 base at J, with 10 bases between. This CDR3 reads CASTVSQNTEAFF. CDR3 sequence (DNA): TGTGCCAGTACCGTGAGTCAGAACACTGAAGCTTTCTTT.

J is TRBJ2-7 and V is TRBV7-3; tentative D call: TRBD1 (6 bases). V shed 2 bases and J shed 2 bases, with 10 bases lying between them. CDR1 is SGHTA, CDR2 FQGTGA, per germline. The CDR3 has 14 amino acids. CDR3 sequence reads: CASSLLQGPYEQYF. CDR3 nucleotide sequence: TGTGCCAGCAGCTTACTACAGGGCCCCTACGAGCAGTACTTC. The variable domain in full, with the rest retrieved from reference TRBV7-3 and TRBJ2-7, is GAGVSQTPSNKVTEKGKYVELRCDPISGHTALYWYRQSLGQGPEFLIYFQGTGAADDSGLPNDRFFAVRPEGSVSTLKIQRTERGDSAVYLCASSLLQGPYEQYFGPGTRLTVT.

J is TRBJ2-3 and V is TRBV13; possibly TRBD2 for D (6 bases). CDR1 PRHDT and CDR2 FYEKMQ come from the germline V gene (reference sequence). V gave up 4 bases and J gave up 6 bases, with 8 bases separating them. The CDR3 runs 12 residues. In nucleotides, the CDR3 is TGTGCCAGCAGCTGGGGGGTGGATACGCAGTATTTT. It is translated as CASSWGVDTQYF.

This clone was counted once. The chain combines TRBV5-1 with TRBJ1-1, with a possible D match to TRBD1 (5 bases). This CDR3 has 13 residues. With 2 bases removed from V and 3 bases from J, the gap between germline ends came to 8 bases. The germline gives CDR1 SGHRS, CDR2 YFSETQ. The CDR3 here is CASSFGGDTEAFF. Written as DNA, the CDR3 is TGCGCCAGCAGCTTCGGGGGAGACACTGAAGCTTTCTTT.

The rearrangement links TRBV29-1 to TRBJ1-1; D unclear. Trimming took off 3 bases at V and 0 bases at J, with 14 bases between the two ends. The CDR3 length is 15 residues. Germline V gene lookup returns CDR1 SQVTM and CDR2 ANQGSEA. In nucleotides, the CDR3 is TGCAGCGTTGATTCCAGCGCGCTCATGAACACTGAAGCTTTCTTT. Its translation: CSVDSSALMNTEAFF.